What follows are 24 T cell receptor beta chains derived from one specimen sequenced in a study of human T cells and chemical hapten exposure. As for treatment: therapeutic diphenylcyclopropenone sensitization with weekly scalp DPC. Individual cDNA molecules each carried unique molecular identifiers attached by the library. One entry per CDR3 protein results from TCRdb running MiXCR on the reads. The sample has 3,200 or so distinct CDR3 sequences, about 48% seen once. The specimen was whole blood, collected before DPC sensitization or 2, 6, or about 24 weeks after (not recorded which). The receptors originated from an adult with alopecia areata. Some clones in this sample may be carry-over from other donors' samples. This table probably holds off-target reads from a library built for another chain.

This clonotype appeared a few times. The rearrangement links TRBV20-1 to TRBJ2-1; 9 nucleotides match TRBD2. Germline values: CDR1 DFQATT, CDR2 SNEGSKA (reference sequence). This CDR3 spans 14 amino acids. Trimming at V came to 8 bases and at J to 4 bases, leaving 9 bases not matched to a gene. The CDR3 region has the DNA TGCAGTACCAGCAGACTAGCGGAATACAATGAGCAGTTCTTC. It specifies CSTSRLAEYNEQFF.

CDR3 nucleotide sequence: TGCAGCGGCGGGACATCTAGCACAGATACGCAGTATTTT. This translates into CSGGTSSTDTQYF. The rearrangement links TRBV29-1 to TRBJ2-3; D is perhaps TRBD1 or TRBD2 (6 bases each). This CDR3 spans 13 amino acids. V dropped 7 bases and J dropped 0 bases, with 11 bases sitting between them. Germline V CDR1 and CDR2: SQVTM, ANQGSEA.

V is TRBV24-1 and J is TRBJ2-7; D gene uncertain. This CDR3 has 22 residues. V gave up 1 base and J gave up 2 bases, with 32 bases separating them. Germline-derived CDR1 and CDR2 are KGHDR and SFDVKD. This chain's CDR3 is CATSDFLGTCDYVVRSTYEQYF. In DNA form, the CDR3 reads TGTGCCACCAGTGATTTTTTAGGAACTTGCGATTACGTAGTCAGGAGCACCTACGAGCAGTACTTC.

The V gene is TRBV11-2, the J gene TRBJ2-5; perhaps D is TRBD1 or TRBD2 (5 bases each). The V gene lost 1 base and the J gene lost 7 bases, with 19 bases spanning the gap. This CDR3 spans 16 amino acids. Germline-derived CDR1 and CDR2 are SGHAT and FQNNGV. CDR3 nucleotide sequence: TGTGCCAGCAGCTTAGTAGGGACGTCAGGGTTAGGGACCCAGTACTTC. This sequence encodes CASSLVGTSGLGTQYF.

V gene TRBV12-3 or TRBV12-4 combines with J gene TRBJ1-1; D is ambiguous. The CDR3 has 13 amino acids. V was cut by 3 bases and J by 10 bases, with 15 bases left in between. In DNA form, the CDR3 reads TGTGCCAGCAGTTTTTCGGGTGGAAGCGTAGCTTTCTTT. Its protein product is CASSFSGGSVAFF.

The chain recombines TRBV7-8 with TRBJ2-2; perhaps D is TRBD1 or TRBD2 (5 bases each). The CDR3 runs 14 residues. The germline V gene has CDR1 SGHVS and CDR2 FQNEAQ. V shed 1 base and J shed 8 bases, with 11 bases lying between them. This chain's CDR3 is CASSLVGGIGELFF. CDR3 coding DNA: TGTGCCAGCAGCTTAGTTGGGGGTATTGGGGAGCTGTTTTTT.

This clonotype has a single count. The chain combines TRBV7-9 with TRBJ2-2; tentative D call: TRBD2 (6 bases). CDR1 and CDR2 from the germline V gene are SEHNR and FQNEAQ (reference sequence). The CDR3 totals 17 residues. Trimming stripped 5 bases from V and 2 bases from J, with 18 bases between. CDR3 loop: CASSPRPGVKNTGELFF. The DNA for the CDR3 is TGTGCCAGCAGCCCTCGCCCGGGGGTTAAAAACACCGGGGAGCTGTTTTTT.

The V and J genes are TRBV2 and TRBJ2-7; D might be TRBD1 (6 bases). In germline, CDR1 is SNHLY, CDR2 FYNNEI. The CDR3 is 14 residues long. V was shortened by 7 bases and J by 1 base, with 14 bases between the two germline ends. CDR3 sequence (DNA): TGTGCCAGCACCCGGGACAATGTGTCCTACGAGCAGTACTTC. Its protein is CASTRDNVSYEQYF. The full variable domain, rest sourced from reference TRBV2 and TRBJ2-7, is EPEVTQTPSHQVTQMGQEVILRCVPISNHLYFYWYRQILGQKVEFLVSFYNNEISEKSEIFDDQFSVERPDGSNFTLKIRSTKLEDSAMYFCASTRDNVSYEQYFGPGTRLTVT.

The V gene is TRBV10-3, the J gene TRBJ2-7, with unresolved D. Trimming pared 2 bases from V and 3 bases from J, leaving 5 bases between. This CDR3 region has 12 residues. Per the germline V gene, CDR1 is ENHRY and CDR2 is SYGVKD. The CDR3 nucleotides are TGTGCCATCAGTGAGGGCAGCTACGAGCAGTACTTC. Protein: CAISEGSYEQYF.

In its sample, this clonotype was seen a few times. The V call is TRBV4-1, the J call TRBJ2-1; no clear D gene. Germline CDR1 MGHRA, CDR2 YSYEKL. V was pared by 5 bases and J by 8 bases, with 16 bases between. This CDR3 has 14 residues. In DNA, the CDR3 is TGCGCCAGCAGCGAATGGGCGTTTTTTGATGAGCAGTTCTTC. The encoded protein is CASSEWAFFDEQFF.

This clonotype appeared a few times. J is TRBJ2-7 and V is TRBV6-5; tentative D call: TRBD1 (6 bases). Germline assignment: CDR1 MNHEY and CDR2 SVGAGI. CDR3 length equals 14 residues. Trimming pared 7 bases from V and 3 bases from J, leaving 16 bases between. The CDR3 region is CASKIRTDNYEQYF. As DNA, the CDR3 is TGTGCCAGCAAGATCCGGACAGATAACTACGAGCAGTACTTC.

This clonotype has only a few counts. The chain has TRBV20-1 and TRBJ2-4, with unresolved D. Germline CDR1 DFQATT, CDR2 SNEGSKA (reference sequence). CDR3 length: 16 amino acids. The V end was cut by 3 bases, the J end by 2 bases, with 17 bases between. Here the CDR3 DNA reads TGCAGTGCTAGTTACGCAGGTGGTTCAACCAAAAACATTCAGTACTTC. Amino acid sequence: CSASYAGGSTKNIQYF.

The chain employs TRBV19 and TRBJ1-2; 9 bases map to TRBD1. V gave up 10 bases and J gave up 4 bases; unmatched junction bases: 10. Germline values: CDR1 LNHDA, CDR2 SQIVND (reference sequence). The CDR3 runs to 14 residues. The CDR3 coding sequence is TGTGCCAACAACACAGGGGGCTATTTCTATGGCTACACCTTC. Amino acid sequence: CANNTGGYFYGYTF. The variable domain in full, with the rest retrieved from reference TRBV19 and TRBJ1-2, is DGGITQSPKYLFRKEGQNVTLSCEQNLNHDAMYWYRQDPGQGLRLIYYSQIVNDFQKGDIAEGYSVSREKKESFPLTVTSAQKNPTAFYLCANNTGGYFYGYTFGSGTRLTVV.

The chain links TRBV2 to TRBJ2-1; 7 bases map to TRBD2. CDR3 length: 15 residues. Germline V gene lookup returns CDR1 SNHLY and CDR2 FYNNEI. V gave up 5 bases and J gave up 4 bases; unmatched junction bases: 8. CDR3 protein: CASSPQAGQYNEQFF. The CDR3 coding sequence is TGTGCCAGCAGTCCCCAAGCGGGGCAATACAATGAGCAGTTCTTC.

The chain has TRBV18 and TRBJ1-2, with D perhaps TRBD1 (5 bases). CDR1 KGHSH and CDR2 LQKENI come from the germline V gene. This CDR3 has 14 amino acids. Trimming stripped 1 base from V and 5 bases from J, with 11 bases between. The CDR3, as DNA: TGTGCCAGCTCACCACTACAGGAGATTTATGGCTACACCTTC. It specifies CASSPLQEIYGYTF.

The CDR3 reads CASSLRLSPEQFF. The CDR3 nucleotides are TGTGCCAGCAGCTTACGTCTGTCTCCCGAGCAGTTCTTC. The chain joins TRBV7-3 to TRBJ2-1; D gene uncertain. Germline loops: CDR1 SGHTA, CDR2 FQGTGA. V lost 2 bases and J 10 bases, leaving 12 bases between the germline ends. This CDR3 spans 13 amino acids. Complete variable domain (other parts from reference TRBV7-3 and TRBJ2-1): GAGVSQTPSNKVTEKGKYVELRCDPISGHTALYWYRQSLGQGPEFLIYFQGTGAADDSGLPNDRFFAVRPEGSVSTLKIQRTERGDSAVYLCASSLRLSPEQFFGPGTRLTVL.

The V and J genes are TRBV7-2 and TRBJ2-3; D remains unclear. This CDR3 spans 12 amino acids. Trimming cost V 3 bases and J 2 bases, with 3 bases left between them. Germline V lookup: CDR1 SGHTA, CDR2 FQGNSA. The CDR3 DNA is TGTGCCAGCAGCTTCGACACAGATACGCAGTATTTT. Translated, it gives CASSFDTDTQYF.

The chain is built from TRBV7-2 and TRBJ2-2; D remains unclear. Germline CDR1 reads SGHTA; CDR2 reads FQGNSA. This CDR3 is 15 amino acids long. V was clipped by 3 bases and J by 0 bases, with 8 bases between them. The CDR3 loop reads CASSLGLANTGELFF. In DNA form, the CDR3 reads TGTGCCAGCAGCTTGGGCCTAGCGAACACCGGGGAGCTGTTTTTT.

The chain is built from TRBV6-5 and TRBJ1-2; 10 bases fit TRBD1. This CDR3 is 17 amino acids long. Germline CDR1 reads MNHEY; CDR2 reads SVGAGI. V was pared by 5 bases and J by 2 bases, with 11 bases of the junction left unmatched. The CDR3 DNA sequence: TGTGCCAGCAGTCAGTCCTTGGACAGGGGGATCAACTATGGCTACACCTTC. This codes for CASSQSLDRGINYGYTF.

This rearrangement joins TRBV2 to TRBJ1-2; D not resolved. V was clipped by 0 bases and J by 3 bases, with 11 bases between them. The CDR3 runs to 15 residues. The germline gives CDR1 SNHLY, CDR2 FYNNEI. In DNA, the CDR3 is TGTGCCAGCAGTGAAGCTGAGGGATCATACTATGGCTACACCTTC. Translating it yields CASSEAEGSYYGYTF.

This chain links TRBV7-6 with TRBJ2-7; 10 nucleotides agree with TRBD1. The trim removed 3 bases at V and 3 bases at J, leaving 14 bases unmatched. In germline, CDR1 is SGHVS, CDR2 FNYEAQ. CDR3 size: 18 residues. The CDR3 sequence is CASSFMKGQGSTLYEQYF. DNA for the CDR3: TGTGCCAGCAGCTTTATGAAGGGACAGGGGTCCACCCTCTACGAGCAGTACTTC.

This chain connects TRBV14 to TRBJ2-3; no definite D call. There are 14 residues in the CDR3. Trimming took off 6 bases at V and 2 bases at J, with 12 bases between the two ends. Germline CDR1 and CDR2: SGHDN and FVKESK. The CDR3 loop reads CASSAAPFTDTQYF. CDR3 in DNA: TGTGCCAGCAGTGCGGCTCCCTTCACAGATACGCAGTATTTT.

This clonotype came up once. The V and J genes are TRBV9 and TRBJ2-4; unclear D gene. The length of the CDR3 is 13 residues. Trimming shortened V by 4 bases and J by 3 bases, and 8 bases separated the two germline ends. Germline V CDR1 and CDR2: SGDLS, YYNGEE. The CDR3 bases are TGTGCCAGCAGCCCCCCCGACAAAAACATTCAGTACTTC. Amino acid sequence: CASSPPDKNIQYF.

For this clonotype: A read error may account for a junction end that differs from germline. The rearrangement joins TRBV4-2 to TRBJ2-3; D gene ambiguous. Germline CDR1 LGHNA, CDR2 YNFKEQ. The CDR3 has 16 amino acids. The CDR3 sequence is CASSQAARYSTDTQYF. DNA of the CDR3: TGTGCCAGCAGCCAAGCGGCGAGATATAGCACAGATACGCAGTATTTC.